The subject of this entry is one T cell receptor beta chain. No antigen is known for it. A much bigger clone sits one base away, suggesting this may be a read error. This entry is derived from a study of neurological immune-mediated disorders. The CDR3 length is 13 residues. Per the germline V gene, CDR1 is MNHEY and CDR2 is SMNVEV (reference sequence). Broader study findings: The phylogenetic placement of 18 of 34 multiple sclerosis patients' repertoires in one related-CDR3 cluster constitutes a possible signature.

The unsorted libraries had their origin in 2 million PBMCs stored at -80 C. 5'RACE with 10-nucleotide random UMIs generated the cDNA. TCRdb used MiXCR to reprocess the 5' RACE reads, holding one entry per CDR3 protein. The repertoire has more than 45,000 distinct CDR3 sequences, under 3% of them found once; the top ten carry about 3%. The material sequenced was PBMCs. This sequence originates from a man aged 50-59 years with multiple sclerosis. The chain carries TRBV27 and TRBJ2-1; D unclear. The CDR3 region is CANSFEAPNEQFF. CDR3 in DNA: TGTGCCAACAGTTTCGAAGCTCCTAATGAGCAGTTCTTC.